The TCR beta chain described here comes from a study of blood T cell repertoires in COVID-19. Libraries were prepared by immunoSEQ multiplex PCR; TCRdb keeps only in-frame clonotypes and omits some of them. Found here are more than 9,500 clones, roughly 72% of them singletons; the top ten hold around 10%. Seattle researchers signed up patients amid active infection and tracked them longitudinally. The sample taken for sequencing was peripheral blood. This clonotype originated in a man aged 55-75 years with COVID-19, enrolled during active disease.

Here the CDR3 DNA reads TGTGCCAGCAGTAAACAGGGGGGAACGGGAGAGACCCAGTACTTC. Its translation is CASSKQGGTGETQYF. The V call is TRBV2, the J call TRBJ2-5; the match to TRBD1 covers 8 bases. This CDR3 is 15 amino acids long. Losses at the gene ends were 5 bases for V and 4 bases for J; bases not matched to a gene: 9. The germline V gene has CDR1 SNHLY and CDR2 FYNNEI.